The next 18 T cell receptor beta chains were all read from a single sample in a study of blood T cell repertoires in COVID-19. Data came from immunoSEQ multiplex PCR; TCRdb stores just in-frame clones and leaves some out. Among roughly 230,000 clones listed, roughly 80% were seen once. The sequencing input was peripheral blood. These receptor sequences come from a man over 45 with active or convalescent COVID-19.

This clone was picked up a small number of times. This chain connects TRBV21-1 to TRBJ2-2; TRBD1 is the table's D call, not checked against the DNA. TRBV21-1 is termed a pseudogene. This CDR3 has 14 residues. CDR3 residues: CASSSRWGPGELFF. DNA of the CDR3: TGTGCCAGCAGCAGCCGATGGGGGCCCGGGGAGCTGTTTTTT.

V and J are TRBV12-5 and TRBJ1-1; no definite D call. The V end was cut by 6 bases, the J end by 0 bases, with 14 bases between. The CDR3 length is 15 residues. The germline CDR1 and CDR2 sequences are LGHNT and FRNRAP. CDR3 loop: CASGASGGMNTEAFF. The CDR3 DNA sequence: TGTGCTAGTGGGGCCAGCGGTGGTATGAACACTGAAGCTTTCTTT.

The chain links TRBV18 to TRBJ1-3; D is undetermined. The CDR3 has 16 amino acids. The V gene's germline CDR1 is KGHSH and CDR2 LQKENI. The V end was cut by 3 bases, the J end by 1 base, with 13 bases between. This chain's CDR3 is CASSPTVVQSGNTIYF. The CDR3 DNA reads TGTGCCAGCTCACCGACGGTAGTACAGTCTGGAAACACCATATATTTT.

The sample holds a few counts of this clone. The chain has TRBV4-2 and TRBJ2-1, with 8 bases identical to TRBD1. The germline CDR1 and CDR2 sequences are LGHNA and YNFKEQ. Trimming cost V 4 bases and J 5 bases; bases outside gene matches: 10. This CDR3 is built from 16 residues. The CDR3 nucleotides are TGTGCCAGCAGCCTCCCGGGGAGGACAGGGCACAATGAGCAGTTCTTC. This translates into CASSLPGRTGHNEQFF.

This clone was seen ten or more times. This sequence joins TRBV19 and TRBJ1-6; TRBD1 agrees at 8 bases. J gave up 7 bases and V 5 bases, and 10 bases lay outside the gene matches. The CDR3 extends over 16 amino acids. CDR1 and CDR2 (germline): LNHDA, SQIVND (reference sequence). CDR3 nucleotides: TGTGCCAGTAGTTCCTCCCAGGGGGCGAGAAATTCACCCCTCCACTTT. This translates into CASSSSQGARNSPLHF. The whole variable domain, remainder taken from reference TRBV19 and TRBJ1-6, is DGGITQSPKYLFRKEGQNVTLSCEQNLNHDAMYWYRQDPGQGLRLIYYSQIVNDFQKGDIAEGYSVSREKKESFPLTVTSAQKNPTAFYLCASSSSQGARNSPLHFGNGTRLTVT.

The genes are TRBV28 and TRBJ1-3, with 7 bases fitting TRBD1. Losses at the gene ends were 7 bases for V and 5 bases for J; bases not matched to a gene: 5. CDR1 is MDHEN and CDR2 is SYDVKM in the germline V gene. The CDR3 has 13 amino acids. The CDR3 reads CASNEQGRNTIYF. CDR3 bases: TGTGCCAGCAACGAACAGGGGAGAAACACCATATATTTT.

This chain joins TRBV19 and TRBJ1-1; D is undetermined. The CDR3 has 14 residues. Trimming removed 10 bases at V and 0 bases at J, with 15 bases between. Germline values: CDR1 LNHDA, CDR2 SQIVND (reference sequence). CDR3 amino acids: CATTVGGLNTEAFF. The CDR3, as DNA: TGTGCCACTACCGTGGGAGGATTGAACACTGAAGCTTTCTTT.

This chain uses TRBV24-1 with TRBJ2-3, with 7 bases fitting TRBD1. This CDR3 has 16 amino acids. From germline, CDR1 is KGHDR and CDR2 SFDVKD. J lost 5 bases, V lost 3 bases, and 10 bases had no gene match. For the CDR3, the DNA is TGTGCCACCAGTGATCCCGGACAGGCAACGGTAGATACGCAGTATTTT. As protein: CATSDPGQATVDTQYF.

This chain links TRBV4-2 with TRBJ2-3; 9 nucleotides align to TRBD2. This CDR3 comprises 17 residues. Unmatched junction bases numbered 9, after V lost 0 bases and J lost 5 bases. Per germline, CDR1 LGHNA and CDR2 YNFKEQ. CDR3 bases: TGTGCCAGCAGCCAAGATAGTACGCGGGGGGGCGTAGATACGCAGTATTTT. Amino acid sequence: CASSQDSTRGGVDTQYF.

The chain links TRBV5-1 to TRBJ2-1; TRBD1 agrees at 7 bases. The CDR3 runs 15 residues. The V gene's germline CDR1 is SGHRS and CDR2 YFSETQ. The J segment lost 1 base and the V segment lost 2 bases, leaving 3 bases of the junction unmatched. CDR3 bases: TGCGCCAGCAGCTTTGACAGGGTATCCTACAATGAGCAGTTCTTC. Protein product: CASSFDRVSYNEQFF.

CDR3 DNA: TGTGCCAGCAGCCCAGACAGGTACTACGAGCAGTACTTC. This codes for CASSPDRYYEQYF. The V and J genes are TRBV6-1 and TRBJ2-7; D perhaps matches TRBD1 (6 bases). This CDR3 contains 13 residues. Germline values: CDR1 MNHNS, CDR2 SASEGT. With 6 bases removed from V and 3 bases from J, the gap between germline ends came to 12 bases.

The chain is built from TRBV5-6 and TRBJ1-1; 11 bases agree with TRBD1. The CDR3 covers 14 residues. V lost 3 bases to trimming and J lost 10 bases; unmatched junction nucleotides: 8. CDR1 and CDR2 from the germline V gene are SGHDT and YYEEEE. CDR3 protein: CASSSPGQGARAFF. The CDR3 DNA reads as TGTGCCAGCAGCTCCCCCGGACAGGGGGCTCGAGCTTTCTTT. The variable domain in full, with the rest retrieved from reference TRBV5-6 and TRBJ1-1, is DAGVTQSPTHLIKTRGQQVTLRCSPKSGHDTVSWYQQALGQGPQFIFQYYEEEERQRGNFPDRFSGHQFPNYSSELNVNALLLGDSALYLCASSSPGQGARAFFGQGTRLTVV.

About this clone: In this CDR3 the conserved last residue, phenylalanine or tryptophan, is missing, so a read error is likely. The limits of the CDR3 on the DNA are not certain, so only TCRdb's listed CDR3 is given. The chain couples TRBV2 to TRBJ2-3; TRBD1, the table's D call, was not compared with the DNA. A total of 13 residues make up the CDR3, ends included. CDR1 SNHLY and CDR2 FYNNEI come from the germline V gene. The CDR3: CASNPRDRGVQEV.

The genes are TRBV6-2 or TRBV6-3 and TRBJ1-5; D might be TRBD1 (5 bases). The CDR3 is 15 residues long. V dropped 0 bases and J dropped 12 bases, with 18 bases sitting between them. Germline V CDR1 and CDR2: MNHEY, SVGEGT. The CDR3 DNA sequence: TGTGCCAGCAGTTACTCGATAGGAGGGGCCGGGCGCCAGCATTTT. Protein sequence: CASSYSIGGAGRQHF.

This sequence joins TRBV4-1 and TRBJ2-7; 11 nucleotides align to TRBD2. V was pared by 5 bases and J by 3 bases, with 9 bases of the junction left unmatched. Germline CDR1 reads MGHRA; CDR2 reads YSYEKL. The CDR3 totals 16 residues. The CDR3 coding sequence is TGCGCCAGCAGCTGGAGACTAGCGGGGAGTTACTACGAGCAGTACTTC. Encoded protein: CASSWRLAGSYYEQYF.

J is TRBJ1-1 and V is TRBV5-6; tentative D call: TRBD1 (5 bases). Trimming cost V 0 bases and J 2 bases, with 11 bases left between them. CDR1 is SGHDT, CDR2 YYEEEE, per germline. The CDR3 has 15 residues. The CDR3 loop is CASSLDRQPNTEAFF. The DNA for the CDR3 is TGTGCCAGCAGCTTGGACAGGCAACCTAACACTGAAGCTTTCTTT.

This rearrangement joins TRBV7-9 to TRBJ2-2; no firm D call. The V and J ends lost 5 bases and 4 bases respectively, with 5 bases between them. This CDR3 has 12 amino acids. CDR1 is SEHNR, CDR2 FQNEAQ, per germline (reference sequence). The CDR3 is CASSLLTGELFF. Here the CDR3 DNA reads TGTGCCAGCAGCCTCCTCACCGGGGAGCTGTTTTTT.

The table lists this clone with a count of one. The chain links TRBV7-2 to TRBJ2-7; TRBD2 aligns across 14 bases. The CDR3 runs to 15 residues. Germline CDR1 and CDR2: SGHTA and FQGNSA. The V and J ends lost 6 bases and 3 bases, in that order; junction bases with no gene match: 4. Here the CDR3 DNA reads TGTGCCAGCAGGCAGACTAGCGGGGGGGACTACGAGCAGTACTTC. Translation gives CASRQTSGGDYEQYF.